Below, 28 T cell receptor beta chains from the same sample are listed, as sequenced in a study of blood T cell repertoires in COVID-19. Data came from immunoSEQ multiplex PCR; TCRdb stores just in-frame clones and leaves some out. Of 180,000 or so clones listed, 85% to 90% are singletons. The specimen was peripheral blood. The receptors were gathered from a man between 50 and 59 years old with acute or convalescent COVID-19.

In the case of this clone: An end of the junction does not agree with germline; a read error may underlie this. This chain links TRBV12-3 or TRBV12-4 with TRBJ2-3; 8 bases are a match to TRBD1. The CDR3 length is 11 residues. In DNA, the CDR3 is TGCGCGACAGGGGCAACAGATACGCAGTATTTT. Its translation: CATGATDTQYF.

The rearrangement uses TRBV11-2 and TRBJ2-7, with no clear D. Per germline, CDR1 SGHAT and CDR2 FQNNGV. The CDR3 totals 12 residues. The germline V and J ends were trimmed by 5 bases and 4 bases, with 9 bases remaining between them. Written as DNA, the CDR3 is TGTGCCAGCAGCCAAGCCCGATACGAGCAGTACTTC. It codes for CASSQARYEQYF.

This clone has just one count. This rearrangement joins TRBV10-3 to TRBJ1-2, with a possible D match to TRBD1 (6 bases). There are 16 residues in the CDR3. Trimming removed 4 bases at V and 2 bases at J, with 17 bases between. CDR1 ENHRY and CDR2 SYGVKD come from the germline V gene. CDR3: CAISASGQTLNYGYTF. The CDR3, as DNA: TGTGCCATCAGTGCCTCCGGACAGACCTTAAACTATGGCTACACCTTC.

The rearrangement links TRBV7-8 to TRBJ2-3; 9 nucleotides line up with TRBD2. V was pared by 3 bases and J by 4 bases, with 11 bases of the junction left unmatched. This CDR3 has 17 amino acids. Germline CDR1 SGHVS, CDR2 FQNEAQ. CDR3 DNA sequence: TGTGCCAGCAGCTTGAGAATTAGCGGGAGAGGCGCAGATACGCAGTATTTT. Translating it yields CASSLRISGRGADTQYF.

This chain connects TRBV15 to TRBJ2-3, with TRBD2 identical over 8 bases. With V trimmed by 1 base and J by 2 bases, 2 bases remained unmatched. Germline CDR1 and CDR2: LNHNV and YYDKDF (reference sequence). This CDR3 comprises 15 residues. CDR3 bases: TGTGCCACCAGCAGAGTAGCGGGGTACACAGATACGCAGTATTTT. It specifies CATSRVAGYTDTQYF.

This chain uses TRBV11-1 with TRBJ2-1; 9 nucleotides match TRBD2. Germline lookup yields CDR1 SGHAT and CDR2 FQDESV (reference sequence). V lost 5 bases and J lost 4; bases outside the gene matches: 6. The CDR3 loop spans 15 amino acids. CDR3 sequence: CASSHSSGVYNEQFF. CDR3 in DNA: TGTGCCAGCAGCCACTCTAGCGGGGTATACAATGAGCAGTTCTTC.

This clone has a handful of counts. V is TRBV9 and J is TRBJ2-1, with D maybe TRBD1 (7 bases). Germline values: CDR1 SGDLS, CDR2 YYNGEE. Trimming shortened V by 2 bases and J by 9 bases, and 12 bases separated the two germline ends. CDR3 length: 13 residues. The CDR3 DNA reads as TGTGCCAGCAGCGTTGGCAGGGGGGCTGAGCAGTTCTTC. It specifies CASSVGRGAEQFF.

This clone showed up just a few times. This same CDR3 is encoded by further DNA sequences in the sample. The chain joins TRBV9 to TRBJ2-3; 8 positions agree with TRBD2. V lost 0 bases to trimming and J lost 3 bases; unmatched junction nucleotides: 3. The CDR3 runs 15 residues. Germline loops: CDR1 SGDLS, CDR2 YYNGEE. The CDR3 here is CASSVEAGATDTQYF. The CDR3 coding sequence is TGTGCCAGCAGCGTAGAAGCGGGAGCAACAGATACGCAGTATTTT. Filled out from reference TRBV9 and TRBJ2-3, the complete variable domain reads DSGVTQTPKHLITATGQRVTLRCSPRSGDLSVYWYQQSLDQGLQFLIQYYNGEERAKGNILERFSAQQFPDLHSELNLSSLELGDSALYFCASSVEAGATDTQYFGPGTRLTVL.

The J gene is TRBJ2-1, the V gene TRBV28, with 11 bases that match TRBD2. Germline V gives CDR1 MDHEN, CDR2 SYDVKM. The CDR3 loop spans 17 amino acids. J lost 5 bases, V lost 7 bases, and 13 bases had no gene match. The CDR3 protein is CASNASGRTVLDNEQFF. The CDR3 nucleotides are TGTGCCAGCAACGCTAGCGGGAGGACCGTCCTAGACAATGAGCAGTTCTTC.

This clone was detected many times. This chain connects TRBV27 to TRBJ1-1; no firm D call. CDR1 MNHEY and CDR2 SMNVEV come from the germline V gene (reference sequence). V was pared by 2 bases and J by 0 bases, with 10 bases between. CDR3 length equals 15 residues. The CDR3 reads CASSLRSRLNTEAFF. CDR3 bases: TGTGCCAGCAGTTTAAGGAGTCGGCTGAACACTGAAGCTTTCTTT.

V and J are TRBV19 and TRBJ1-4, with no clear D. The CDR3 consists of 15 residues. The V and J ends lost 7 bases and 4 bases respectively, with 16 bases between them. Germline CDR1 is LNHDA and CDR2 is SQIVND (reference sequence). The chain's CDR3 is CASKRREEINEKLFF. The CDR3 region has the DNA TGTGCCAGTAAGCGGCGGGAGGAGATTAATGAAAAACTGTTTTTT.

A single count supports this clone. This chain uses TRBV10-3 with TRBJ2-3; TRBD1 aligns across 7 bases. V lost 10 bases to trimming and J lost 2 bases; unmatched junction nucleotides: 6. In germline, CDR1 is ENHRY, CDR2 SYGVKD. There are 13 residues in the CDR3. In nucleotides, the CDR3 is TGTGCCACTTACAGGGGTGTCACAGATACGCAGTATTTT. This sequence encodes CATYRGVTDTQYF.

The chain joins TRBV5-1 to TRBJ2-4, with D perhaps matching TRBD1 (6 bases). V lost 0 bases and J 0 bases, leaving 16 bases between the germline ends. CDR3 length equals 18 residues. The V gene's germline CDR1 is SGHRS and CDR2 YFSETQ. CDR3 sequence reads: CASSLGERTVSAKNIQYF. The CDR3 DNA sequence: TGCGCCAGCAGCTTGGGGGAAAGGACAGTTTCAGCCAAAAACATTCAGTACTTC.

V gene TRBV10-3 combines with J gene TRBJ1-5; D gene uncertain. The CDR3 totals 14 residues. V was pared by 6 bases and J by 0 bases, with 9 bases between. Per germline, CDR1 ENHRY and CDR2 SYGVKD. In nucleotides, the CDR3 is TGTGCCATCAGCGAAACGCGTAGCAATCAGCCCCAGCATTTT. The encoded protein is CAISETRSNQPQHF.

The chain couples TRBV28 to TRBJ2-5; a weak D match, TRBD1 (5 bases). Germline assignment: CDR1 MDHEN and CDR2 SYDVKM. This CDR3 is 15 amino acids long. With 2 bases removed from V and 4 bases from J, the gap between germline ends came to 14 bases. As DNA, the CDR3 is TGTGCCAGCAGTTTAAGGGGCGCGTACTCAGAGACCCAGTACTTC. Amino acids: CASSLRGAYSETQYF.

This rearrangement joins TRBV9 to TRBJ2-3; no firm D call. The V and J ends lost 1 base and 2 bases respectively, with 11 bases between them. Per the germline V gene, CDR1 is SGDLS and CDR2 is YYNGEE. This CDR3 is 15 amino acids long. CDR3 loop: CASSVLSFHTDTQYF. The CDR3 DNA follows: TGTGCCAGCAGCGTACTTAGCTTCCACACAGATACGCAGTATTTT.

This clone has only one observation. The rearrangement links TRBV7-2 to TRBJ1-5, with D maybe TRBD1 (6 bases). The CDR3 loop spans 17 amino acids. Germline V gene data show CDR1 as SGHTA and CDR2 as FQGNSA. The V end lost 5 bases, the J end lost 0 bases, and 17 bases lay between the germline ends. The CDR3 coding sequence is TGTGCCAGCAGCCTACTCGGGACAACTTATAGCAATCAGCCCCAGCATTTT. As protein: CASSLLGTTYSNQPQHF. The entire variable domain, with the rest obtained from reference TRBV7-2 and TRBJ1-5, is as follows: GAGVSQSPSNKVTEKGKDVELRCDPISGHTALYWYRQSLGQGLEFLIYFQGNSAPDKSGLPSDRFSAERTGGSVSTLTIQRTQQEDSAVYLCASSLLGTTYSNQPQHFGDGTRLSIL.

The rearrangement joins TRBV11-2 to TRBJ2-1, with a tentative D call TRBD2 (6 bases). The germline V gene has CDR1 SGHAT and CDR2 FQNNGV. The germline V and J ends were trimmed by 5 bases and 1 base, with 15 bases remaining between them. The CDR3 is 16 amino acids. The CDR3 reads CASSVGAGKSYNEQFF. The CDR3 bases are TGTGCCAGCAGCGTCGGGGCGGGGAAATCCTACAATGAGCAGTTCTTC.

This chain joins TRBV7-6 and TRBJ2-5; TRBD1 agrees at 9 bases. The V gene end was trimmed by 5 bases and the J gene end by 4 bases; junction bases not matched to a gene: 11. Germline assignment: CDR1 SGHVS and CDR2 FNYEAQ. This CDR3 spans 16 amino acids. CDR3 bases: TGTGCCAGCAGCAACCCGGGGACAGGGTTAATAGAGACCCAGTACTTC. Its protein is CASSNPGTGLIETQYF.

This chain links TRBV7-2 with TRBJ2-1, with a possible D match to TRBD2 (6 bases). The CDR3 consists of 18 residues. The germline CDR1 and CDR2 sequences are SGHTA and FQGNSA. Trimming took 3 bases from V and 1 from J, leaving 19 bases between them. The CDR3 coding sequence is TGTGCCAGCAGCTTCGTTGGCCGGGGCGGAGGGTCCTACAATGAGCAGTTCTTC. Translated, it gives CASSFVGRGGGSYNEQFF.

J is TRBJ1-2 and V is TRBV6-5; D is perhaps TRBD1 (5 bases). Germline V gene sequence: CDR1 MNHEY, CDR2 SVGAGI. CDR3 length equals 15 residues. V lost 5 bases to trimming and J lost 6 bases, with 19 bases between them. DNA of the CDR3: TGTGCCAGCAGTCTTACCCACCGGGGGATGGATGGCTACACCTTC. Its protein product is CASSLTHRGMDGYTF.

The chain recombines TRBV7-9 with TRBJ1-2, with a weak D call TRBD1 (5 bases). CDR1 and CDR2 from the germline V gene are SEHNR and FQNEAQ (reference sequence). V was shortened by 4 bases and J by 7 bases, with 13 bases between the two germline ends. This CDR3 is 13 amino acids long. The CDR3 DNA follows: TGTGCCAGCAGCTGGGATCAGGGTTCTGGCTACACCTTC. This sequence encodes CASSWDQGSGYTF.

The chain is built from TRBV27 and TRBJ1-2, with 7 bases fitting TRBD1. The germline V gene has CDR1 MNHEY and CDR2 SMNVEV (reference sequence). The CDR3 consists of 13 residues. J gave up 6 bases and V 5 bases, and 6 bases lay outside the gene matches. The CDR3 DNA sequence: TGTGCCAGCAGTGCCCAGGGGGAGCATGGCTACACCTTC. This gives the protein CASSAQGEHGYTF.

V usage is TRBV3-1 (or the pseudogene TRBV3-2) and J usage is TRBJ2-7, with a weak D call TRBD2 (6 bases). Between the trimmed V and J ends, which lost 1 base and 7 bases, there was a span of 17 bases. The CDR3 runs 15 residues. Germline values: CDR1 LGHDT, CDR2 YNNKEL (reference sequence). CDR3 in amino acids: CASSQVGTGAGEQYF. CDR3 coding DNA: TGTGCCAGCAGCCAAGTTGGGACTGGGGCGGGGGAGCAGTACTTC.

The chain is built from TRBV11-2 and TRBJ2-6; TRBD1 agrees at 12 bases. This CDR3 has 16 residues. Looked up from germline, CDR1 is SGHAT and CDR2 is FQNNGV. V dropped 10 bases and J dropped 4; count of bases not matched to a gene: 8. The CDR3 protein is CATRGQGAPGANVLTF. CDR3 DNA sequence: TGTGCCACCAGGGGACAGGGGGCGCCCGGGGCCAACGTCCTGACTTTC.

This chain links TRBV7-2 with TRBJ2-7; D might be TRBD1 (6 bases). Between the trimmed V and J ends, which lost 5 bases and 4 bases, there was a span of 15 bases. Germline V gene sequence: CDR1 SGHTA, CDR2 FQGNSA. The CDR3 is made up of 14 amino acids. CDR3 sequence: CASSLETGGYEQYV. The CDR3, as DNA: TGTGCCAGCAGCCTAGAGACAGGAGGATACGAGCAGTACGTC.

Worth noting for this clone: The germline gene is not matched at one end of the junction; a read error may be the cause. The chain employs TRBV28 and TRBJ1-2, with TRBD1 matching 7 bases. From germline, CDR1 is MDHEN and CDR2 SYDVKM. The CDR3 contains 13 residues. CDR3 nucleotides: TGTGCCAGCACTTTACCAGGGGGGATTGGCTACACCTTC. It yields the protein CASTLPGGIGYTF.

This clone was detected a few times. The rearrangement joins TRBV6-2 or TRBV6-3 to TRBJ2-2; D is perhaps TRBD1 (6 bases). Per the germline V gene, CDR1 is MNHEY and CDR2 is SVGEGT. V was shortened by 2 bases and J by 1 base, with 8 bases between the two germline ends. The CDR3 has 15 amino acids. CDR3 coding DNA: TGTGCCAGCAGTTACCCGGGACAGAACACCGGGGAGCTGTTTTTT. Amino acids: CASSYPGQNTGELFF.